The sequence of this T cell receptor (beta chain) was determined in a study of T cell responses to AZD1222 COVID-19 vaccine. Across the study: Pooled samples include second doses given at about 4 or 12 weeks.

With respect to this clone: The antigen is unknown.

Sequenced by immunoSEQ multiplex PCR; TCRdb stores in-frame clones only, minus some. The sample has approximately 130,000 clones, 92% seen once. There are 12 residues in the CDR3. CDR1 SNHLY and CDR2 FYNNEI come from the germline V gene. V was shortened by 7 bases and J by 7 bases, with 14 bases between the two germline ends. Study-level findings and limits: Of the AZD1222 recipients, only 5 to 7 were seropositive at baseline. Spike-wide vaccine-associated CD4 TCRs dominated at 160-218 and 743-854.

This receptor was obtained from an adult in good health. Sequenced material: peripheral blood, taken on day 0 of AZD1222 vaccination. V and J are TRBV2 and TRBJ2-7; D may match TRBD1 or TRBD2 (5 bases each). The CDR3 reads CASTGTSWEQYF. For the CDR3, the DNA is TGTGCCAGCACCGGGACCTCTTGGGAGCAGTACTTC.